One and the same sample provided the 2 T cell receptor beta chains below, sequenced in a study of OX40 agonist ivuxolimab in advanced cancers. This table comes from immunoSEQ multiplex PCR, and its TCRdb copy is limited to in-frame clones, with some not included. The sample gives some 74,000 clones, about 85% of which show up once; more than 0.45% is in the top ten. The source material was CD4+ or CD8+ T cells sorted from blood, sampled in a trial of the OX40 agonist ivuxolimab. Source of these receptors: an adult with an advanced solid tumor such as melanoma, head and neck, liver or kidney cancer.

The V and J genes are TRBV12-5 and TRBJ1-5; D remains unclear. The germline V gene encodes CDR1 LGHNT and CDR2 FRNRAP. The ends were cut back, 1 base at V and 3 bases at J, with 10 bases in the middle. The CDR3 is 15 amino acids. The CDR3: CASGLADGPNQPQHF. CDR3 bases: TGTGCTAGTGGTTTGGCCGACGGCCCCAATCAGCCCCAGCATTTT.

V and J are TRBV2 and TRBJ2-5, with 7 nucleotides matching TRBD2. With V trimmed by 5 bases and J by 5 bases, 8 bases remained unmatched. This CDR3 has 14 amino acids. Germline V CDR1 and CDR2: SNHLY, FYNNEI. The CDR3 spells CASSSRGVKETQYF. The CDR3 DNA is TGTGCCAGCAGTTCCCGGGGGGTGAAGGAGACCCAGTACTTC.